The clone carrying this TCR beta chain has a handful of counts. Its specificity is unknown. This sample was taken from a study of identical twins. The germline V gene encodes CDR1 LGHNA and CDR2 YNFKEQ. The V end lost 0 bases, the J end lost 0 bases, and 9 bases lay between the germline ends. This CDR3 is 15 amino acids long. TCRdb analysed the 5' RACE reads with MiXCR anew, one entry per CDR3 protein. The table has about 290,000 distinct CDR3 sequences, roughly 10% seen once; the top ten hold approximately 6.5%. Findings and limits, study-wide: Zero-insertion analyses could be partly confounded by invariant MAIT and iNKT cells. Beta out-of-frame sequences displayed a weaker excess of sharing between twins.

The data were also submitted as part of a second study, on yellow fever vaccine responses in identical twins. That source adds: Twins' vaccine T cell responses reportedly seemed partly convergent and partly personalized.

This receptor was obtained from a woman between 18 and 29 years old in good health. This rearrangement joins TRBV4-2 to TRBJ2-7; TRBD2 is a possible D gene (6 bases). The material sequenced was CD8+ T cells sorted from blood. The CDR3 nucleotides read TGTGCCAGCAGCCAAGATCTGGGAGGCTCCTACGAGCAGTACTTC. It encodes CASSQDLGGSYEQYF.